Sequencing of this T cell receptor beta chain was carried out in a study of OX40 agonist ivuxolimab in advanced cancers. Study overall: Patients received ivuxolimab, an agonistic anti-OX40 (CD134) antibody. Allowance was made for prior anti-PD-1, anti-PD-L1 or anti-CTLA-4 therapy, and approximately 40% had some.

Germline CDR1 is MDHEN and CDR2 is SYDVKM. The germline V and J ends were trimmed by 7 bases and 3 bases, with 15 bases remaining between them. The CDR3 length is 14 residues. Cycle 7 day 1, cycle 4 day 1, and baseline were the timepoints at which blood was sampled. Clones were read by immunoSEQ multiplex PCR, and TCRdb kept only the in-frame ones, dropping some. The sample comprises tens of thousands of clones, 80% to 85% of which are singletons, and about 25% rests with the top ten. General study results and limits: Not determined was the antigen specificity of the expanded peripheral T cells.

On this clone itself: Its antigen is currently unknown.

The sequence was obtained from an adult with an advanced solid tumor such as melanoma, head and neck, liver or kidney cancer. The material sequenced was CD4+ or CD8+ T cells sorted from blood, taken in a trial of the OX40 agonist ivuxolimab. The chain is built from TRBV28 and TRBJ1-2, with D perhaps matching TRBD1 (5 bases). The CDR3 DNA reads TGTGCCAGCAAGGGGAGGCTTTGGGACTATGGCTACACCTTC. Protein: CASKGRLWDYGYTF.